This T cell receptor beta chain was retrieved from a study of blood T cell repertoires in COVID-19. Study information: Acute and convalescent COVID-19 specimens originated in the United States, Italy and Spain. From T cells, B-cell-depleted T cells, or PBMCs came the material, which was cDNA or gDNA.

The table came from immunoSEQ multiplex PCR; TCRdb's copy has only in-frame clones and leaves some out. The sample consists of a few hundred thousand clones, approximately 80% of them appearing once. Those enrolled, adults aged 18 to 89 years, came from 25 or so US areas. Participants had their cohort set by participant-reported clinical history. The germline CDR1 and CDR2 sequences are MDHEN and SYDVKM. The CDR3 spans 16 residues. The V gene lost 1 base and the J gene lost 2 bases, with 11 bases spanning the gap. The specimen was PBMCs or T cells enriched from blood (not recorded which). The receptor comes from a woman aged 35 to 49 with acute COVID-19. V is TRBV28 and J is TRBJ1-4; no firm D call. The CDR3 region is CASSLYDGETNEKLFF. The CDR3 DNA sequence: TGTGCCAGCAGTTTATACGATGGGGAGACTAATGAAAAACTGTTTTTT.